A single sample is the source of the 9 T cell receptor beta chains below, sequenced in a study of T cells in Graves' hyperthyroidism and ophthalmopathy. Amplification of TCR beta CDR3 regions was performed using RNA transcripts as template. In the first-round RT-PCR of the TCR CDR3, the HTBI primer set was used. TCRdb reprocessed the multiplex PCR reads with MiXCR, giving one entry per CDR3 protein. The profile shows hundreds of thousands of distinct CDR3 sequences, about a sixth of them singletons. The source material was blood. These receptors all stem from a woman between 40 and 55 years old with Graves' ophthalmopathy.

This clonotype came up many times. The V gene is TRBV5-1, the J gene TRBJ2-7; no reliable D call. V lost 0 bases and J lost 6, with 7 bases in between. This CDR3 is 12 amino acids long. The V gene's germline CDR1 is SGHRS and CDR2 YFSETQ. The CDR3 region has the DNA TGCGCCAGCAGCTTGGATATCGGCGAGCAGTACTTC. Translating it yields CASSLDIGEQYF. The whole variable domain, remainder taken from reference TRBV5-1 and TRBJ2-7, is KAGVTQTPRYLIKTRGQQVTLSCSPISGHRSVSWYQQTPGQGLQFLFEYFSETQRNKGNFPGRFSGRQFSNSRSEMNVSTLELGDSALYLCASSLDIGEQYFGPGTRLTVT.

To note about this clonotype: One junction end disagrees with the germline gene, perhaps due to a read error. The chain has TRBV12-3 or TRBV12-4 and TRBJ1-1; D gene unclear. The length of the CDR3 is 12 residues. The CDR3 DNA is TGTGCCAGCAGTTTTTGGGAGACTGAAGCTTCCTTT. Translating gives CASSFWETEASF.

The chain uses TRBV30 and TRBJ1-6, with D tentatively TRBD1 (6 bases). The CDR3 extends over 12 amino acids. The germline V gene has CDR1 GTSNPN and CDR2 SVGIG (reference sequence). Trimming left V 7 bases short and J 7 bases short, with 11 bases between. The CDR3 sequence: CASGTPNSPLHF. The DNA for the CDR3 is TGTGCCTCCGGGACACCCAATTCACCCCTCCACTTT.

Details on this clonotype: One end of the junction fails to match germline, which may point to a read error. J is TRBJ2-1 and V is TRBV15, with 7 bases identical to TRBD1. CDR3 length: 17 residues. CDR1 and CDR2 (germline): LNHNV, YYDKDF (reference sequence). The chain's CDR3 is CAASRRLSGGRDNEQFF. The CDR3 DNA reads TGTGCCGCCAGCAGAAGACTTTCAGGGGGTAGGGACAATGAGCAGTTCTTC. Using reference TRBV15 and TRBJ2-1 for the parts outside the CDR3, the full variable domain is DAMVIQNPRYQVTQFGKPVTLSCSQTLNHNVMYWYQQKSSQAPKLLFHYYDKDFNNEADTPDNFQSRRPNTSFCFLDIRSPGLGDTAMYLCAASRRLSGGRDNEQFFGPGTRLTVL.

This clonotype was picked up many times. V is TRBV28 and J is TRBJ2-1, with 8 bases lining up with TRBD2. Germline loops: CDR1 MDHEN, CDR2 SYDVKM. J lost 4 bases, V lost 10 bases, and 12 bases had no gene match. This CDR3 is 15 amino acids long. CDR3 in amino acids: CATIALAGMYNEQFF. The CDR3 DNA follows: TGTGCCACCATCGCCTTAGCGGGGATGTACAATGAGCAGTTCTTC.

This clonotype was recorded at least ten times. The chain couples TRBV2 to TRBJ2-3; D is ambiguous. Trimming cost V 6 bases and J 3 bases, with 4 bases left between them. The length of the CDR3 is 11 residues. From germline, CDR1 is SNHLY and CDR2 FYNNEI. CDR3 DNA: TGTGCCAGCAGGATAACAGATACGCAGTATTTT. Residues: CASRITDTQYF.

V is TRBV6-1 and J is TRBJ2-7; D is possibly TRBD2 (7 bases). V dropped 8 bases and J dropped 0 bases, with 11 bases sitting between them. The CDR3 spans 13 residues. Per germline, CDR1 MNHNS and CDR2 SASEGT. CDR3 sequence: CASHGGLSYEQYF. The CDR3 nucleotides are TGTGCCAGCCACGGGGGGCTCTCCTACGAGCAGTACTTC.

In its sample, this clonotype was seen many times. This chain joins TRBV3-1 and TRBJ2-5; D is possibly TRBD1 (6 bases). Germline CDR1 reads LGHDT; CDR2 reads YNNKEL (reference sequence). The CDR3 sequence is 16 residues long. The V gene lost 4 bases and the J gene lost 2 bases, with 17 bases spanning the gap. The CDR3 DNA reads as TGTGCCAGCAGCCCTAACTTCGGGACACAGCAAGAGACCCAGTACTTC. Residues: CASSPNFGTQQETQYF.

This clonotype occurred a few times. The rearrangement uses TRBV27 and TRBJ1-5; no reliable D call. The V gene lost 8 bases and the J gene lost 9 bases, with 14 bases spanning the gap. Germline CDR1 reads MNHEY; CDR2 reads SMNVEV (reference sequence). This CDR3 spans 12 amino acids. In DNA, the CDR3 is TGTGCCAGCCCCGGAAGGGAGCGGCCCCAGCATTTT. Its translation: CASPGRERPQHF.